This TCR beta chain was recovered during a study of vaccination effects on CD4 cells after COVID-19. The study's findings and limits: Convalescent patients numbered few in the study; early post-infection timepoints were missing entirely.

The germline CDR1 and CDR2 sequences are SGHDT and YYEEEE. The CDR3 length is 14 residues. V was clipped by 6 bases and J by 5 bases, with 12 bases between them. This clone was observed a single time. Its specificity is not known. The protocol was immunoSEQ multiplex PCR, while the TCRdb copy is restricted to in-frame clones and leaves out a portion. This table has under 40,000 clones, approximately 76% appearing once. Antigen-specific CD4+ T cells were expanded with viral peptide pools in the ViraFEST assay before sequencing. Culture lasted about ten days before CD4+ T cell isolation. Subjects were given two BNT162b2 or mRNA-1273 vaccine doses.

This receptor was obtained from a human donor who received a COVID-19 vaccine. V is TRBV5-6 and J is TRBJ1-6; tentative D call: TRBD1 (6 bases). The sequencing used CD4+ T cells from PBMCs cultured with HCoV-229E spike peptides, collected after COVID-19 vaccination. The CDR3 is CASTRGGNNSPLHF. The CDR3 DNA reads TGTGCCAGCACCCGAGGGGGTAATAATTCACCCCTCCACTTT. Full variable domain (remainder filled in from reference TRBV5-6 and TRBJ1-6): DAGVTQSPTHLIKTRGQQVTLRCSPKSGHDTVSWYQQALGQGPQFIFQYYEEEERQRGNFPDRFSGHQFPNYSSELNVNALLLGDSALYLCASTRGGNNSPLHFGNGTRLTVT.